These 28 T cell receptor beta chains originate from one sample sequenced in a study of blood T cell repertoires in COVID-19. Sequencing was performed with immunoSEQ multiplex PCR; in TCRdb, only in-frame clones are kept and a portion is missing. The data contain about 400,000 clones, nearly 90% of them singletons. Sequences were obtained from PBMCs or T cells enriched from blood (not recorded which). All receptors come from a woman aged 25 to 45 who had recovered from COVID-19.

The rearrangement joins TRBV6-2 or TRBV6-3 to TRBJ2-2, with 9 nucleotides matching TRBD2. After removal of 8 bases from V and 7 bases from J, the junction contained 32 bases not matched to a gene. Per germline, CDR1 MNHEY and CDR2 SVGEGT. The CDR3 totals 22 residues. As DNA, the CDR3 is TGTGCCAGCCGCCCCTACCAGGGCTCTGTAGCGCTACCGGGACTAGCTATCGGGGAGCTGTTTTTT. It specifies CASRPYQGSVALPGLAIGELFF.

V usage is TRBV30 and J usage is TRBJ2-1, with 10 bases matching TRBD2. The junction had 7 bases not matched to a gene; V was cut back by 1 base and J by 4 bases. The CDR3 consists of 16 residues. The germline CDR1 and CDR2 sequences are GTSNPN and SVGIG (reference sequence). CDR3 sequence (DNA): TGTGCCTGGAGTGGGGGCTGGACTAGCGGTTACAATGAGCAGTTCTTC. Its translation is CAWSGGWTSGYNEQFF.

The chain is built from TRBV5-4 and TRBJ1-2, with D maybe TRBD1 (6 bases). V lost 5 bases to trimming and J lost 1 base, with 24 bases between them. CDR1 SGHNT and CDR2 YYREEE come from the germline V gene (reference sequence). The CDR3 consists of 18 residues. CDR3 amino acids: CASSPRFPRDTINYGYTF. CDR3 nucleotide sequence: TGTGCCAGCAGTCCGAGGTTCCCCCGGGACACAATTAACTATGGCTACACCTTC.

CDR3 bases: TGCAGCGTTGAATCCGGGGCAGGGGGCGGAGACACCGGGGAGCTGTTTTTT. Its translation is CSVESGAGGGDTGELFF. This chain uses TRBV29-1 with TRBJ2-2, with 8 bases identical to TRBD1. With V trimmed by 2 bases and J by 3 bases, 11 bases remained unmatched. The CDR3 is 17 amino acids. Germline CDR1 reads SQVTM; CDR2 reads ANQGSEA.

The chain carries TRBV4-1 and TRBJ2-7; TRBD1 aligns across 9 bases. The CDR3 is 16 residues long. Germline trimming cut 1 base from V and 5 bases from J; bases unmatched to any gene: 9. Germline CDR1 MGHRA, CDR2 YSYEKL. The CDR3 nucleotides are TGCGCCAGCAGCCAAGGGGGACAGGGAGGCCGGCACGAGCAGTACTTC. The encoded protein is CASSQGGQGGRHEQYF.

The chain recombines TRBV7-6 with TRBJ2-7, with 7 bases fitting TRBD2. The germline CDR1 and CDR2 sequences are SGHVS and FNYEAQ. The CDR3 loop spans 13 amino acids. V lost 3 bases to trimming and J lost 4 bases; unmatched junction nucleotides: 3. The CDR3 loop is CASSFGGGYEQYF. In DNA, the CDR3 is TGTGCCAGCAGCTTTGGGGGAGGGTACGAGCAGTACTTC.

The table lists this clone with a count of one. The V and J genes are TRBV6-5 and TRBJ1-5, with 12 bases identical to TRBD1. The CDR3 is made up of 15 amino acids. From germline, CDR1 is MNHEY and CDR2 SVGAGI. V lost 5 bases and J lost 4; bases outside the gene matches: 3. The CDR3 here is CASSRGQGANQPQHF. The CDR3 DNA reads TGTGCCAGCAGTAGGGGACAGGGGGCGAATCAGCCCCAGCATTTT.

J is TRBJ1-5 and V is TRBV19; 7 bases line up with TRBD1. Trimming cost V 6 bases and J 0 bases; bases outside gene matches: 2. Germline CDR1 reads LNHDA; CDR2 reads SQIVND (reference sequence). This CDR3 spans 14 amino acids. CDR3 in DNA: TGTGCCAGTAGATGGGACAGTAGCAATCAGCCCCAGCATTTT. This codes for CASRWDSSNQPQHF.

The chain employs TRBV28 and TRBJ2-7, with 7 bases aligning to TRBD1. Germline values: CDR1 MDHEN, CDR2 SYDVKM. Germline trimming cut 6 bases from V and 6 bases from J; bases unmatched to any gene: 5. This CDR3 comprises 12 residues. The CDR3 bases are TGTGCCAGCAGCTTAGACAGGGCCGAGCAGTACTTC. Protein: CASSLDRAEQYF.

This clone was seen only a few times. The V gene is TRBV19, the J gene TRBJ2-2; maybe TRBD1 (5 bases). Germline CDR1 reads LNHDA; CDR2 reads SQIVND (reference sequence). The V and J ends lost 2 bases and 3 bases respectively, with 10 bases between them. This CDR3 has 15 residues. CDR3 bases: TGTGCCAGTAGTATACAGGGCTACGACACCGGGGAGCTGTTTTTT. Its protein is CASSIQGYDTGELFF.

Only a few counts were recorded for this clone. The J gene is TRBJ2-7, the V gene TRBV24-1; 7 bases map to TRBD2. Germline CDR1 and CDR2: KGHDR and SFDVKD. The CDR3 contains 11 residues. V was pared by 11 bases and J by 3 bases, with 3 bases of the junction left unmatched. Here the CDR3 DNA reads TGTGCCATGGGAGGGGTCTACGAGCAGTACTTC. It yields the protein CAMGGVYEQYF.

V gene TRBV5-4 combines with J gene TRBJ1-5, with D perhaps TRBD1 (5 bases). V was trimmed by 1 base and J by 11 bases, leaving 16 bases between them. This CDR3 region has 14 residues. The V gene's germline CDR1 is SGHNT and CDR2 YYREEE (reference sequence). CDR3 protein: CASSLYGEGPAQHF. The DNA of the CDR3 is TGTGCCAGCAGCTTGTACGGGGAGGGACCAGCCCAGCATTTT.

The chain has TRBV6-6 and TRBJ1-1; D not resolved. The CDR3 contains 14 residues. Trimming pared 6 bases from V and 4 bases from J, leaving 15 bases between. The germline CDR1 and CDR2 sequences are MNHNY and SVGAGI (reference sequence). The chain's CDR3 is CASSPKTVGTEAFF. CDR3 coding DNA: TGTGCCAGCAGCCCGAAAACAGTGGGCACTGAAGCTTTCTTT.

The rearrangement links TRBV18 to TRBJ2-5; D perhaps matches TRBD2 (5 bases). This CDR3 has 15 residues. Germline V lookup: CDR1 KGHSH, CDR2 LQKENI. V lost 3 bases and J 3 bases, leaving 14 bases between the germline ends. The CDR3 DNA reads TGTGCCAGCTCACCTCCGGGGTCTGCGGAAGAGACCCAGTACTTC. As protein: CASSPPGSAEETQYF.

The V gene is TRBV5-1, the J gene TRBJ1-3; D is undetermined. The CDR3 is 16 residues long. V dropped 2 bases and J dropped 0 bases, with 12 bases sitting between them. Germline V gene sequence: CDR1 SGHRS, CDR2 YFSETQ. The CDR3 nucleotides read TGCGCCAGCAGCTTTGGGAGGGCGGACTCTGGAAACACCATATATTTT. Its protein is CASSFGRADSGNTIYF. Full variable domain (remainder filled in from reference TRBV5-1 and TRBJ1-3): KAGVTQTPRYLIKTRGQQVTLSCSPISGHRSVSWYQQTPGQGLQFLFEYFSETQRNKGNFPGRFSGRQFSNSRSEMNVSTLELGDSALYLCASSFGRADSGNTIYFGEGSWLTVV.

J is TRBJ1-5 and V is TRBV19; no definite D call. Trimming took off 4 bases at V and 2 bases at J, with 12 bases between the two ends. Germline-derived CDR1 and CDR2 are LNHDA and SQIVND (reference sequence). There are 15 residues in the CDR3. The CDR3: CASSNNEQGNQPQHF. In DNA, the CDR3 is TGTGCCAGTAGTAACAATGAGCAGGGCAATCAGCCCCAGCATTTT.

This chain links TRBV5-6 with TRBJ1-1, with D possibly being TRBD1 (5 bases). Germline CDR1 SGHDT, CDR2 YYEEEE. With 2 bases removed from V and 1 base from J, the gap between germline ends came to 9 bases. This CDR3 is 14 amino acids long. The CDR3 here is CASSFYRQNTEAFF. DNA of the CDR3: TGTGCCAGCAGCTTTTACAGGCAGAACACTGAAGCTTTCTTT.

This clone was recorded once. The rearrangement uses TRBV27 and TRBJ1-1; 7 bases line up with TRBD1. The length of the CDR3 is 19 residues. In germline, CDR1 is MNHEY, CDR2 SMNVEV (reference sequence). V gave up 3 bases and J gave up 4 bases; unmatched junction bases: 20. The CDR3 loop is CASSFLRRGPKYGGTEAFF. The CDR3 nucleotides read TGTGCCAGCAGTTTCCTCAGGAGGGGGCCAAAATACGGGGGCACTGAAGCTTTCTTT.

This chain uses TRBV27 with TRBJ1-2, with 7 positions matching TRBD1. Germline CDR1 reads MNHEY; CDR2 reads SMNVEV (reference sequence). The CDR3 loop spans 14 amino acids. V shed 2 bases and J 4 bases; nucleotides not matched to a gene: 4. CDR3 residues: CASSLQGGFYGYTF. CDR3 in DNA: TGTGCCAGCAGTTTACAGGGGGGCTTCTATGGCTACACCTTC.

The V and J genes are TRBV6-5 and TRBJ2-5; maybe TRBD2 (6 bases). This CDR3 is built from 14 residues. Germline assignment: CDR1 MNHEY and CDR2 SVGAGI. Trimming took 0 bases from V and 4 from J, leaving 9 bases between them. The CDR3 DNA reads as TGTGCCAGCAGTTACTCCGGGAGTGGAGAGACCCAGTACTTC. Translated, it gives CASSYSGSGETQYF.

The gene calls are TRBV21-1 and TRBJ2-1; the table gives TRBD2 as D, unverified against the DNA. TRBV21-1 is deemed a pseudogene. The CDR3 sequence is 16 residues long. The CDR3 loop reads CASSYSGTSGYNEQFF. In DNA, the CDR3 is TGTGCCAGCAGCTATTCCGGGACTAGCGGTTACAATGAGCAGTTCTTC.

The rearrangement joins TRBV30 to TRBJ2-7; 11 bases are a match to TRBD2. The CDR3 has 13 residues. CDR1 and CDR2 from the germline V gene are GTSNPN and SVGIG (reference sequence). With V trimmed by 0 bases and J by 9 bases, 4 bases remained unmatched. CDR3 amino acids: CAWSVLAGVAQYF. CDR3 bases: TGTGCCTGGAGTGTACTAGCGGGGGTCGCGCAGTACTTC. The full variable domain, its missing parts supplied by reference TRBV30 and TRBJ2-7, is SQTIHQWPATLVQPVGSPLSLECTVEGTSNPNLYWYRQAAGRGLQLLFYSVGIGQISSEVPQNLSASRPQDRQFILSSKKLLLSDSGFYLCAWSVLAGVAQYFGPGTRLTVT.

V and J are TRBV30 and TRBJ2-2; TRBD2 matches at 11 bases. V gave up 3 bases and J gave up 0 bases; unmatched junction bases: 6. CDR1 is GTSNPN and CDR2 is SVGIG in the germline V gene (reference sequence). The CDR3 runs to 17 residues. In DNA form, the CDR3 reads TGTGCCTGGAGGAAGATTAGCGGGGGGGCGAACACCGGGGAGCTGTTTTTT. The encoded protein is CAWRKISGGANTGELFF.

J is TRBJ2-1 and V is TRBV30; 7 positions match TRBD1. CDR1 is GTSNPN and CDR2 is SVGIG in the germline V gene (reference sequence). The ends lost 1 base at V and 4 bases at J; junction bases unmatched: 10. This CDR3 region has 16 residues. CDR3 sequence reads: CAWSGTGAGQYNEQFF. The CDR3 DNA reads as TGTGCCTGGAGTGGGACAGGCGCAGGCCAGTACAATGAGCAGTTCTTC.

CDR3 sequence reads: CAISESAWNTEAFF. As DNA, the CDR3 is TGTGCCATCAGTGAGAGTGCGTGGAACACTGAAGCTTTCTTT. This rearrangement joins TRBV10-3 to TRBJ1-1; no clear D gene. The CDR3 is 14 amino acids. V lost 2 bases, J lost 1 base, and 8 bases lay in between. Germline V gene lookup returns CDR1 ENHRY and CDR2 SYGVKD.

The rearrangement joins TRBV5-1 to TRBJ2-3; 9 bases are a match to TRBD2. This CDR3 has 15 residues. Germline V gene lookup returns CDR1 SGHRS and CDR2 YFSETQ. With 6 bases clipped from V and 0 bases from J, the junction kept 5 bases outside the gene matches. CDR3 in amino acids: CASKDLAGSTDTQYF. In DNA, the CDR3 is TGCGCCAGCAAGGATCTAGCGGGGAGCACAGATACGCAGTATTTT.

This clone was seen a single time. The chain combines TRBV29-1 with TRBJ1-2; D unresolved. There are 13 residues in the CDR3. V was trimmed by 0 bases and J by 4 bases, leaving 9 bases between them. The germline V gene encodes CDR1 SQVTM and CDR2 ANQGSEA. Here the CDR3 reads CSVEDGRSYGYTF. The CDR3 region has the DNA TGCAGCGTTGAAGATGGCAGAAGCTATGGCTACACCTTC.

Here the CDR3 reads CASSFPAGGRGEQFF. DNA for the CDR3: TGTGCCAGCAGCTTCCCAGCGGGGGGCCGGGGTGAGCAGTTCTTC. The J gene is TRBJ2-1, the V gene TRBV7-2; 9 bases are shared with TRBD2. The CDR3 loop spans 15 amino acids. From germline, CDR1 is SGHTA and CDR2 FQGNSA. V shed 3 bases, J shed 9 bases, and the junction held 9 bases outside the gene matches.